One sample yielded the 25 T cell receptor beta chains listed below, sequenced in a study of T cell changes during pregnancy in multiple sclerosis. Sequenced by immunoSEQ multiplex PCR; TCRdb stores in-frame clones only, minus some. The sample has approximately 50,000 clones, roughly 92% seen once. The specimen was CD4+ T cells from peripheral blood mononuclear cells, collected in the third trimester of pregnancy. The origin of the receptors is a female donor with multiple sclerosis, enrolled in a pregnancy study.

The CDR3 bases are TGTGCCAGCAGAAAAACTGGGGCTAGCGAGCAAGAGACCCAGTACTTC. Protein product: CASRKTGASEQETQYF. The chain combines TRBV7-9 with TRBJ2-5, with a tentative D call TRBD2 (6 bases). This CDR3 has 16 residues. V was shortened by 6 bases and J by 2 bases, with 19 bases between the two germline ends. Germline CDR1 is SEHNR and CDR2 is FQNEAQ (reference sequence). Based on the CDR3 plus reference TRBV7-9 and TRBJ2-5, the full variable domain is DTGVSQNPRHKITKRGQNVTFRCDPISEHNRLYWYRQTLGQGPEFLTYFQNEAQLEKSRLLSDRFSAERPKGSFSTLEIQRTEQGDSAMYLCASRKTGASEQETQYFGPGTRLLVL.

This sequence joins TRBV5-4 and TRBJ2-5; 8 bases are a match to TRBD2. The CDR3 runs to 15 residues. Unmatched junction bases numbered 6, after V lost 4 bases and J lost 1 base. CDR1 is SGHNT and CDR2 is YYREEE in the germline V gene (reference sequence). The CDR3 spells CASSLKTSGQETQYF. The CDR3 DNA sequence: TGTGCCAGCAGCCTGAAAACTAGCGGCCAAGAGACCCAGTACTTC.

This chain joins TRBV4-2 and TRBJ1-2, with 9 bases matching TRBD1. Unmatched junction bases numbered 6, after V lost 1 base and J lost 3 bases. The germline V gene encodes CDR1 LGHNA and CDR2 YNFKEQ. This CDR3 has 16 residues. The CDR3 sequence: CASSQARDRVYYGYTF. In DNA, the CDR3 is TGTGCCAGCAGCCAAGCCCGGGACAGGGTTTACTATGGCTACACCTTC.

The V and J genes are TRBV4-2 and TRBJ2-1, with 10 bases matching TRBD2. The CDR3 is made up of 14 amino acids. Germline values: CDR1 LGHNA, CDR2 YNFKEQ. V dropped 0 bases and J dropped 12; count of bases not matched to a gene: 5. The CDR3 DNA is TGTGCCAGCAGCCAAGAAACTAGCGGGATGGCGCAGTTCTTC. It codes for CASSQETSGMAQFF.

The chain recombines TRBV11-2 with TRBJ2-2; 10 bases match TRBD2. The germline gives CDR1 SGHAT, CDR2 FQNNGV. V dropped 5 bases and J dropped 1; count of bases not matched to a gene: 4. The CDR3 extends over 16 amino acids. Here the CDR3 DNA reads TGTGCCAGCAGCGTCAGACTAGCGGGGAACACCGGGGAGCTGTTTTTT. This translates into CASSVRLAGNTGELFF.

The chain recombines TRBV29-1 with TRBJ2-1, with 10 bases aligning to TRBD1. After removal of 2 bases from V and 8 bases from J, the junction contained 3 bases not matched to a gene. The CDR3 spans 13 residues. In germline, CDR1 is SQVTM, CDR2 ANQGSEA. The DNA of the CDR3 is TGCAGCGTTGAACGGACAGGGGGGTATGAGCAGTTCTTC. Translation: CSVERTGGYEQFF.

This chain links TRBV28 with TRBJ2-7; no definite D call. Per the germline V gene, CDR1 is MDHEN and CDR2 is SYDVKM. The CDR3 is 13 amino acids. Trimming cost V 2 bases and J 5 bases, with 10 bases left between them. CDR3 residues: CASSLNLPDEQYF. The CDR3 nucleotides are TGTGCCAGCAGTTTAAACCTGCCGGACGAGCAGTACTTC.

CDR3 in amino acids: CASSQVEWYNEQFF. Written as DNA, the CDR3 is TGCGCCAGCAGCCAAGTTGAGTGGTACAATGAGCAGTTCTTC. This sequence joins TRBV4-1 and TRBJ2-1; D unclear. The V end lost 1 base, the J end lost 4 bases, and 8 bases lay between the germline ends. This CDR3 is 14 amino acids long. Per the germline V gene, CDR1 is MGHRA and CDR2 is YSYEKL.

This clone occurred a few times. This chain connects TRBV4-2 to TRBJ2-1; D gene unclear. V was trimmed by 0 bases and J by 5 bases, leaving 14 bases between them. CDR1 LGHNA and CDR2 YNFKEQ come from the germline V gene. The CDR3 extends over 16 amino acids. The CDR3 here is CASSQDIRGGNNEQFF. DNA of the CDR3: TGTGCCAGCAGCCAAGATATTCGAGGCGGAAACAATGAGCAGTTCTTC.

The gene calls are TRBV12-2 and TRBJ2-2; TRBD2, the D gene given by the table, was not confirmed from the DNA. TRBV12-2 is a pseudogene. The CDR3 contains 20 residues. The CDR3 nucleotides are TGTGCAAGTCGCCGGAATATTACCGGGACTAGCGGGAGGTTTGTCGGGGAGCTGTTTTTT. It is translated as CASRRNITGTSGRFVGELFF.

The rearrangement uses TRBV15 and TRBJ2-7, with D perhaps matching TRBD2 (6 bases). The CDR3 sequence is 14 residues long. Germline V gene sequence: CDR1 LNHNV, CDR2 YYDKDF (reference sequence). Trimming took off 5 bases at V and 7 bases at J, with 18 bases between the two ends. For the CDR3, the DNA is TGTGCCACCAGCGGGGGGAAGAGCCTGGGGGAGCAGTACTTC. Protein sequence: CATSGGKSLGEQYF.

V is TRBV27 and J is TRBJ1-5; D is uncertain. Trimming left V 3 bases short and J 6 bases short, with 12 bases between. Looked up from germline, CDR1 is MNHEY and CDR2 is SMNVEV (reference sequence). The CDR3 runs 14 residues. The CDR3 is CASSFRGRSQPQHF. CDR3 DNA sequence: TGTGCCAGCAGTTTTCGGGGAAGGAGTCAGCCCCAGCATTTT.

This chain connects TRBV9 to TRBJ2-7, with D maybe TRBD1 (5 bases). CDR1 and CDR2 (germline): SGDLS, YYNGEE. The V end was cut by 0 bases, the J end by 3 bases, with 16 bases between. This CDR3 is built from 16 residues. For the CDR3, the DNA is TGTGCCAGCAGCGTAGAGGCTGGGGCATACCTCTACGAGCAGTACTTC. Protein: CASSVEAGAYLYEQYF. The entire variable domain, with the rest obtained from reference TRBV9 and TRBJ2-7, is as follows: DSGVTQTPKHLITATGQRVTLRCSPRSGDLSVYWYQQSLDQGLQFLIQYYNGEERAKGNILERFSAQQFPDLHSELNLSSLELGDSALYFCASSVEAGAYLYEQYFGPGTRLTVT.

This clone was seen only once. This chain uses TRBV28 with TRBJ1-5; maybe TRBD1 (5 bases). Per the germline V gene, CDR1 is MDHEN and CDR2 is SYDVKM. This CDR3 spans 14 amino acids. The V end was cut by 3 bases, the J end by 2 bases, with 8 bases between. Here the CDR3 DNA reads TGTGCCAGCAGTTTGGGCAGGGGCAATCAGCCCCAGCATTTT. Translation: CASSLGRGNQPQHF. Full variable domain (rest looked up from reference TRBV28 and TRBJ1-5): DVKVTQSSRYLVKRTGEKVFLECVQDMDHENMFWYRQDPGLGLRLIYFSYDVKMKEKGDIPEGYSVSREKKERFSLILESASTNQTSMYLCASSLGRGNQPQHFGDGTRLSIL.

Points on this clone: Other DNA sequences within the sample encode an identical CDR3. The genes are TRBV7-9 and TRBJ1-2; D is perhaps TRBD1 (5 bases). The V gene lost 5 bases and the J gene lost 2 bases, with 18 bases spanning the gap. The CDR3 extends over 16 amino acids. Germline V CDR1 and CDR2: SEHNR, FQNEAQ (reference sequence). The CDR3 region has the DNA TGTGCCAGCAGCCCCTCCCGCGCAGGGCCCAACTATGGCTACACCTTC. Residues: CASSPSRAGPNYGYTF.

The chain joins TRBV5-1 to TRBJ2-5; possibly TRBD1 for D (6 bases). The CDR3 totals 14 residues. Germline V gene sequence: CDR1 SGHRS, CDR2 YFSETQ. V lost 6 bases to trimming and J lost 2 bases, with 14 bases between them. The CDR3 nucleotides are TGCGCCAGCAAACCGAGACAGGAACAAGAGACCCAGTACTTC. Protein: CASKPRQEQETQYF.

V gene TRBV7-9 combines with J gene TRBJ2-2, with no clear D. Trimming pared 5 bases from V and 6 bases from J, leaving 13 bases between. This CDR3 comprises 14 residues. Germline CDR1 reads SEHNR; CDR2 reads FQNEAQ (reference sequence). The CDR3 DNA follows: TGTGCCAGCAGCCCCCCGCGGTTCGCCGGGGAGCTGTTTTTT. Residues: CASSPPRFAGELFF.

This clone was observed once. In DNA form, the CDR3 reads TGCAGCGTTTCCCGGACAGGGTCTTCCTACAATGAGCAGTTCTTC. Protein product: CSVSRTGSSYNEQFF. The chain links TRBV29-1 to TRBJ2-1; 8 nucleotides agree with TRBD1. The CDR3 is made up of 15 amino acids. The ends lost 5 bases at V and 1 base at J; junction bases unmatched: 7. Germline V gene sequence: CDR1 SQVTM, CDR2 ANQGSEA.

This sequence joins TRBV7-9 and TRBJ2-2, with 8 nucleotides matching TRBD2. The CDR3 consists of 15 residues. Trimming removed 2 bases from V and 4 bases from J; junction bases left unmatched: 3. Germline-derived CDR1 and CDR2 are SEHNR and FQNEAQ (reference sequence). CDR3 amino acids: CASSLSGGLTGELFF. CDR3 bases: TGTGCCAGCAGCTTAAGCGGGGGCCTCACCGGGGAGCTGTTTTTT.

V and J are TRBV28 and TRBJ1-2, with D possibly TRBD1 on 5 matching bases. The V and J ends lost 6 bases and 4 bases respectively, with 12 bases between them. CDR1 is MDHEN, CDR2 SYDVKM, per germline. CDR3 length: 13 amino acids. For the CDR3, the DNA is TGTGCCAGCAGCATGGGGCAGGGCTATGGCTACACCTTC. Translated: CASSMGQGYGYTF.

A single count supports this clone. The rearrangement uses TRBV7-2 and TRBJ2-5; D unclear. The CDR3 runs to 13 residues. In germline, CDR1 is SGHTA, CDR2 FQGNSA. V lost 5 bases and J 5 bases, leaving 12 bases between the germline ends. The CDR3 sequence is CASSPRVGETQYF. CDR3 nucleotide sequence: TGTGCCAGCAGCCCCCGGGTTGGCGAGACCCAGTACTTC.

The chain employs TRBV5-5 and TRBJ1-1, with a weak D call TRBD1 (5 bases). V lost 0 bases to trimming and J lost 6 bases, with 12 bases between them. The germline V gene encodes CDR1 SGHKS and CDR2 YYEKEE (reference sequence). The CDR3 extends over 14 amino acids. The chain's CDR3 is CASSLGAWGAEAFF. CDR3 coding DNA: TGTGCCAGCAGCTTGGGGGCGTGGGGGGCTGAAGCTTTCTTT.

The gene calls are TRBV2 and TRBJ1-4; D may be TRBD1 (6 bases). Between the trimmed V and J ends, which lost 7 bases and 5 bases, there was a span of 11 bases. The CDR3 length is 13 residues. Germline CDR1 reads SNHLY; CDR2 reads FYNNEI. In DNA, the CDR3 is TGTGCCAGCACGTCCAGGGGAAATGAAAAACTGTTTTTT. Translating it yields CASTSRGNEKLFF.

In its sample, this clone was seen once. The chain combines TRBV28 with TRBJ2-1, with a tentative D call TRBD2 (6 bases). This CDR3 has 15 residues. Germline V gene data show CDR1 as MDHEN and CDR2 as SYDVKM. V lost 2 bases and J lost 9, with 17 bases in between. Here the CDR3 DNA reads TGTGCCAGCAGTTTACCAGGACTATATTCGGTTGAGCAGTTCTTC. This translates into CASSLPGLYSVEQFF.

The chain's CDR3 is CASSLYRTGGRETEAFF. In nucleotides, the CDR3 is TGCGCCAGCAGCTTATACAGGACAGGGGGCCGTGAGACTGAAGCTTTCTTT. The chain is built from TRBV5-1 and TRBJ1-1; the match to TRBD1 covers 11 bases. This CDR3 comprises 17 residues. Losses at the gene ends were 2 bases for V and 5 bases for J; bases not matched to a gene: 11. Germline CDR1 is SGHRS and CDR2 is YFSETQ. Looking up the rest from reference TRBV5-1 and TRBJ1-1 gives the full variable domain: KAGVTQTPRYLIKTRGQQVTLSCSPISGHRSVSWYQQTPGQGLQFLFEYFSETQRNKGNFPGRFSGRQFSNSRSEMNVSTLELGDSALYLCASSLYRTGGRETEAFFGQGTRLTVV.